These 5 T cell receptor beta chains share one sample of origin, sequenced in a study of T cell responses to AZD1222 COVID-19 vaccine. Data came from immunoSEQ multiplex PCR; TCRdb stores just in-frame clones and leaves some out. In the table there are under 150,000 clones, more than 90% of which are singletons. Sample: peripheral blood, taken on day 0 of AZD1222 vaccination. These receptors all come from an adult in good health.

The chain uses TRBV27 and TRBJ1-2, with D uncertain. The CDR3 has 13 amino acids. Germline V gene lookup returns CDR1 MNHEY and CDR2 SMNVEV (reference sequence). V was pared by 7 bases and J by 5 bases, with 14 bases between. CDR3 DNA: TGTGCCAGCACCATAGGGCCCCGGTATGGCTACACCTTC. Translation: CASTIGPRYGYTF.

CDR3 coding DNA: TGTGCCAGCGTTACAGGGGTTGGCTACACCTTC. This sequence encodes CASVTGVGYTF. V gene TRBV21-1 combines with J gene TRBJ1-2; the D call of TRBD1 is as the table states it, not checked on the DNA. TRBV21-1 is deemed a pseudogene. The CDR3 contains 11 residues.

CDR3: CASSQLPLREKLFF. In nucleotides, the CDR3 is TGCGCCAGCAGCCAACTCCCGCTAAGAGAAAAACTGTTTTTT. This sequence joins TRBV4-1 and TRBJ1-4; D ambiguous. The CDR3 runs to 14 residues. Between the trimmed V and J ends, which lost 2 bases and 8 bases, there was a span of 12 bases. Germline V gene lookup returns CDR1 MGHRA and CDR2 YSYEKL.

This chain links TRBV27 with TRBJ1-5; TRBD1 is a possible D gene (5 bases). The germline V and J ends were trimmed by 0 bases and 7 bases, with 7 bases remaining between them. The CDR3 runs to 13 residues. Germline V gives CDR1 MNHEY, CDR2 SMNVEV (reference sequence). The CDR3 is CASSLSEGQPQHF. CDR3 nucleotides: TGTGCCAGCAGTTTATCGGAGGGGCAGCCCCAGCATTTT.

V is TRBV2 and J is TRBJ1-6; 8 nucleotides line up with TRBD1. The V segment lost 4 bases and the J segment 6 bases; nucleotides outside the gene matches: 5. CDR1 and CDR2 (germline): SNHLY, FYNNEI. This CDR3 has 15 residues. CDR3 region: CASSVTQGANSPLHF. The CDR3 nucleotides are TGTGCCAGCAGTGTTACCCAGGGGGCTAATTCACCCCTCCACTTT.